This entry is about one TCR beta chain. CDR1 SGHAT and CDR2 FQNNGV come from the germline V gene. The length of the CDR3 is 15 residues. Trimming cost V 9 bases and J 5 bases, with 22 bases left between them. The source of the sample is a study of tumor-infiltrating lymphocytes in primary liver carcinoma. Co-extraction yielded RNA and DNA from around 20-30 mg of unsorted bulk tissue. Surgical resection served as treatment for the primary liver carcinoma of these patients. A primer matching the constant region was used to make TCR beta cDNA from approximately 500 ng of total RNA. Each TCR beta library was derived from three nested multiplex PCR rounds that employed slightly modified ARM-PCR. Researchers ran the first two PCR rounds for about 11 cycles each with TRBV1-TRBV30 forward primers and a C-beta reverse primer. TCRdb analysed the multiplex PCR reads with MiXCR anew, one entry per CDR3 protein. The data hold approximately 120,000 distinct CDR3 sequences, with 64% observed a single time.

Sample: liver tumor tissue from sampling region 3. Sample subset: tumor region T3, left-lateral pole. The clonotype comes from a woman aged 55-75 years with primary liver carcinoma and hepatitis B virus infection. This chain connects TRBV11-2 to TRBJ2-5; TRBD1 is a possible D gene (5 bases). The CDR3 reads CASSLNIGVHETQYF. For the CDR3, the DNA is TGTGCCAGTAGCCTCAACATAGGGGTCCATGAGACCCAGTACTTC. Using reference TRBV11-2 and TRBJ2-5 for the parts outside the CDR3, the full variable domain is EAGVAQSPRYKIIEKRQSVAFWCNPISGHATLYWYQQILGQGPKLLIQFQNNGVVDDSQLPKDRFSAERLKGVDSTLKIQPAKLEDSAVYLCASSLNIGVHETQYFGPGTRLLVL.